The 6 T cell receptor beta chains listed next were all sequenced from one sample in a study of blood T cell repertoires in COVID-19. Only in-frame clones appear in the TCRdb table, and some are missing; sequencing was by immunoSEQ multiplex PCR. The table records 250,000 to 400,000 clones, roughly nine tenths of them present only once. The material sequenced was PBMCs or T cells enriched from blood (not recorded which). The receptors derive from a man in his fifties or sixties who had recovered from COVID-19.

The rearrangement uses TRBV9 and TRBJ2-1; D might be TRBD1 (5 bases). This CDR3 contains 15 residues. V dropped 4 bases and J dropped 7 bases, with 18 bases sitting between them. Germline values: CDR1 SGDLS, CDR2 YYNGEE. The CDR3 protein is CASSPQGFLGNEQFF. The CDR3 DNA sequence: TGTGCCAGCAGCCCCCAGGGTTTTTTGGGGAATGAGCAGTTCTTC.

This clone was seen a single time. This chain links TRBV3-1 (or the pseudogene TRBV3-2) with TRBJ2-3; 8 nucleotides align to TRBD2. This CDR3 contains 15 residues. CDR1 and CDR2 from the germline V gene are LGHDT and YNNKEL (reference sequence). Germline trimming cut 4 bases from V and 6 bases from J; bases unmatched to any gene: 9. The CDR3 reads CASSLHREGPDTQYF. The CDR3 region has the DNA TGTGCCAGCAGCCTCCATCGGGAGGGCCCTGATACGCAGTATTTT.

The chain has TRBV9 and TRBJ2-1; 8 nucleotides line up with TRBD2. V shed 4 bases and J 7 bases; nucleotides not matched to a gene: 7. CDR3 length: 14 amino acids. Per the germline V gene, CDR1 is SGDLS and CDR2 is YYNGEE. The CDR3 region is CASSPRTSLNEQFF. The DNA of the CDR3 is TGTGCCAGCAGCCCACGGACTAGCTTAAATGAGCAGTTCTTC.

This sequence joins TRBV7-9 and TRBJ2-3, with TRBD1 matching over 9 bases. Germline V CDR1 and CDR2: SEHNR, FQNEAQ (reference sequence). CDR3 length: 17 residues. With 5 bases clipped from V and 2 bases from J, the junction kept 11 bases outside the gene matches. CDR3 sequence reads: CASSLWTGAQTTDTQYF. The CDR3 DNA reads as TGTGCCAGCAGCCTCTGGACAGGGGCCCAGACCACAGATACGCAGTATTTT.

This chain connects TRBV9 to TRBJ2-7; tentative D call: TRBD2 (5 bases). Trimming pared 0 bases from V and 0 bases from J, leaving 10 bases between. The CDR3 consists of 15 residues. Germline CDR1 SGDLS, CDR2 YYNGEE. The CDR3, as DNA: TGTGCCAGCAGCGTAGGAGACCTAGCCTCCTACGAGCAGTACTTC. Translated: CASSVGDLASYEQYF.

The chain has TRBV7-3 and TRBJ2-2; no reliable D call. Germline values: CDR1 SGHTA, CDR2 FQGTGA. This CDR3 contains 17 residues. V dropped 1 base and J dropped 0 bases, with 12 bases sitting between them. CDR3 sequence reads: CASSLNRGSPNTGELFF. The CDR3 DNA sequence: TGTGCCAGCAGCTTAAATCGTGGCTCCCCGAACACCGGGGAGCTGTTTTTT.